A selection of T cell receptor beta chains follows, all from one sample in a study of blood T cell repertoires in COVID-19. The table came from immunoSEQ multiplex PCR; TCRdb's copy has only in-frame clones and leaves some out. The sample records under 130,000 clones, about 76% being singletons. The sequencing sample was made of peripheral blood. The receptors were gathered from a woman aged 65 to 85 with acute or convalescent COVID-19. Both conserved end residues are part of each CDR3. D genes are given only for firm matches. Some rows have no size entry. The others give once, few or many, or a class for an expanded clone.

NA,TRBV28,TRBD1,TRBJ1-2,CASSPGQGWSYTF,TGTGCCAGCAGTCCAGGACAGGGCTGGAGCTACACCTTC
NA,TRBV2,TRBD2,TRBJ2-7,CASSGSGGVINEQYF,TGTGCCAGCAGCGGTAGCGGGGGGGTAATCAACGAGCAGTACTTC
NA,TRBV7-8,TRBD1,TRBJ1-2,CASSPPDRSLYGYTF,TGTGCCAGCAGCCCCCCGGACAGGAGCCTCTATGGCTACACCTTC
many,TRBV30,NA,TRBJ1-3,CAWKKGELTGNTIYF,TGTGCCTGGAAGAAGGGGGAGTTGACTGGAAACACCATATATTTT
NA,TRBV2,NA,TRBJ1-6,CASTKAAAISRSYNSPLHF,TGTGCCAGCACCAAGGCGGCAGCGATTTCCCGCTCCTATAATTCACCCCTCCACTTT
few,TRBV7-9,NA,TRBJ1-2,CASSPGQSIYGYTF,TGTGCCAGCAGCCCGGGACAATCCATCTATGGCTACACCTTC
NA,TRBV9,NA,TRBJ1-2,CASSPAREAYGYTF,TGTGCCAGCAGCCCCGCCAGGGAGGCCTATGGCTACACCTTC
NA,TRBV6-2/TRBV6-3,NA,TRBJ2-2,CASSLWSGWQAGELFF,TGTGCCAGCAGTTTATGGAGCGGATGGCAAGCCGGGGAGCTGTTTTTT
NA,TRBV5-4,TRBD2,TRBJ2-2,CASSFPAGALTGELFF,TGTGCCAGCAGCTTCCCAGCGGGGGCGTTAACCGGGGAGCTGTTTTTT
few,TRBV5-1,NA,TRBJ1-2,CASSLGASGREGGYTF,TGCGCCAGCAGCTTGGGTGCATCTGGCAGGGAGGGCGGCTACACCTTC
NA,TRBV30,TRBD1,TRBJ1-4,CAWGLETGEKLFF,TGTGCCTGGGGCTTGGAGACAGGGGAAAAACTGTTTTTT
once,TRBV12-3/TRBV12-4,NA,TRBJ1-1,CASSFRTAEAFF,TGTGCCAGCAGCTTCCGGACAGCTGAAGCTTTCTTT
NA,TRBV5-5,NA,TRBJ1-5,CASSLGYSSINQPQHF,TGTGCCAGCAGCTTGGGGTACTCATCGATCAATCAGCCCCAGCATTTT
NA,TRBV7-8,TRBD2,TRBJ2-1,CASSRASGRENEQFF,TGTGCCAGCAGCCGTGCGTCGGGGAGGGAGAATGAGCAGTTCTTC
NA,TRBV5-1,NA,TRBJ2-1,CASSGGIYNEQFF,TGCGCCAGCAGCGGAGGGATTTACAATGAGCAGTTCTTC
NA,TRBV6-1,TRBD2,TRBJ2-1,CASSEDVNSGGNEQFF,TGTGCCAGCAGTGAGGACGTAAATAGCGGGGGCAATGAGCAGTTCTTC
once,TRBV7-9,NA,TRBJ1-6,CASSLDAGWDSPLHF,TGTGCCAGCAGCTTAGATGCAGGGTGGGATTCACCCCTCCACTTT
NA,TRBV2,NA,TRBJ2-3,CASSPPGLSTDTQYF,TGTGCCAGCAGCCCCCCGGGACTGAGCACAGATACGCAGTATTTT
NA,TRBV12-5,NA,TRBJ2-3,CASGLVSETQYF,TGTGCTAGTGGTTTGGTGAGTGAGACGCAGTATTTT
NA,TRBV11-3,NA,TRBJ2-1,CASSPDWGNEQFF,TGTGCCAGCAGCCCGGACTGGGGCAATGAGCAGTTCTTC
NA,TRBV19,NA,TRBJ2-5,CASSRGGRETQYF,TGTGCCAGTAGTAGGGGGGGCCGGGAGACCCAGTACTTC
once,TRBV6-5,TRBD1,TRBJ2-1,CASTAGGFSYNEQFF,TGTGCCAGCACCGCAGGGGGCTTCTCCTACAATGAGCAGTTCTTC
NA,TRBV5-1,TRBD1,TRBJ1-2,CASSAGTGGAFSYGYTF,TGCGCCAGCAGCGCGGGGACAGGGGGCGCGTTCAGCTATGGCTACACCTTC
NA,TRBV6-5,NA,TRBJ1-3,CASSYEEAGNTIYF,TGTGCCAGCAGTTATGAGGAGGCTGGAAACACCATATATTTT
NA,TRBV7-8,TRBD2,TRBJ2-7,CASSLDVAGGLEQYF,TGTGCCAGCAGCTTGGACGTAGCGGGGGGTCTTGAGCAGTACTTC
NA,TRBV7-9,NA,TRBJ2-7,CASSFGAYYEQYF,TGTGCCAGCAGCTTTGGGGCGTACTACGAGCAGTACTTC
NA,TRBV4-2,TRBD1,TRBJ2-3,CASSQEYRQGRTDTQYF,TGTGCCAGCAGCCAAGAGTATCGACAGGGGCGCACAGATACGCAGTATTTT
NA,TRBV2,NA,TRBJ2-3,CASSFRGSTDTQYF,TGTGCCAGCAGTTTTCGCGGGAGCACAGATACGCAGTATTTT
NA,TRBV19,TRBD2,TRBJ2-2,CASSLTSGGATGELFF,TGTGCCAGTAGTTTGACTAGCGGGGGGGCCACCGGGGAGCTGTTTTTT
NA,TRBV4-2,TRBD2,TRBJ2-4,CASSPQTSGAPADIQYF,TGTGCCAGCAGTCCCCAGACTAGCGGGGCCCCGGCAGACATTCAGTACTTC
NA,TRBV30,NA,TRBJ1-5,CAWNLAGGNQPQHF,TGTGCCTGGAATCTGGCAGGCGGCAATCAGCCCCAGCATTTT
NA,TRBV24-1,TRBD2,TRBJ2-1,CATSDRTSGEGEQFF,TGTGCCACCAGTGACAGGACTAGCGGGGAAGGTGAGCAGTTCTTC
NA,TRBV27,NA,TRBJ2-3,CASSSWEDTQYF,TGTGCCAGCAGTTCTTGGGAGGATACGCAGTATTTT
NA,TRBV11-2,NA,TRBJ2-3,CASSLVSRGSDTQYF,TGTGCCAGCAGCTTAGTATCGCGGGGCTCAGATACGCAGTATTTT
NA,TRBV7-9,NA,TRBJ2-1,CASSSPYRAPDNEQFF,TGTGCCAGCAGCTCGCCCTACAGGGCACCTGACAATGAGCAGTTCTTC
NA,TRBV6-2/TRBV6-3,NA,TRBJ2-2,CASSYSITGANTGELFF,TGTGCCAGCAGTTACTCGATTACCGGGGCGAACACCGGGGAGCTGTTTTTT
NA,TRBV28,TRBD2,TRBJ2-5,CASSTRRGAQETQYF,TGTGCCAGCAGTACGCGGCGGGGGGCCCAAGAGACCCAGTACTTC
NA,TRBV5-5,TRBD1,TRBJ2-1,CASSPQDRTYSYNEQFF,TGTGCCAGCAGCCCCCAGGACAGGACTTACTCCTACAATGAGCAGTTCTTC